Following are 20 T cell receptor beta chains from one sample sequenced in a study of radiation and T cells in renal cell carcinoma. TCRdb keeps only in-frame clones here, not all; method: immunoSEQ multiplex PCR. Of around 180,000 clones in the sample, 88% were seen once. Time point defined: blood 4 weeks post-SBRT, at nephrectomy. Documented treatment: 15 Gy SBRT to primary tumor, nephrectomy 4 weeks later. The input for sequencing was blood, taken from a patient whose treatment included radiotherapy and nephrectomy. These receptors were collected from a woman in her forties or fifties with renal cell carcinoma.

The rearrangement joins TRBV6-6 to TRBJ2-3; D is unclear. Germline CDR1 is MNHNY and CDR2 is SVGAGI (reference sequence). The CDR3 is 11 residues long. V was trimmed by 11 bases and J by 2 bases, leaving 8 bases between them. The DNA of the CDR3 is TGTGCCGGATCCTACACAGATACGCAGTATTTT. This sequence encodes CAGSYTDTQYF.

This sequence joins TRBV7-3 and TRBJ2-6; D remains unclear. CDR3 length: 15 amino acids. Trimming left V 1 base short and J 4 bases short, with 8 bases between. The V gene's germline CDR1 is SGHTA and CDR2 FQGTGA. This CDR3 is CASSLRGPGANVLTF. CDR3 coding DNA: TGTGCCAGCAGCTTAAGGGGTCCCGGGGCCAACGTCCTGACTTTC.

This sequence joins TRBV5-1 and TRBJ2-1; perhaps TRBD2 as D (6 bases). Trimming shortened V by 5 bases and J by 8 bases, and 20 bases separated the two germline ends. This CDR3 has 15 amino acids. Per germline, CDR1 SGHRS and CDR2 YFSETQ. The CDR3 here is CASSFGDLPLDEQFF. The CDR3 DNA reads TGCGCCAGCAGTTTTGGGGACTTACCGCTGGATGAGCAGTTCTTC.

This clone was counted only a few times. The chain has TRBV18 and TRBJ1-6; 10 bases map to TRBD1. CDR1 KGHSH and CDR2 LQKENI come from the germline V gene. V shed 2 bases and J 6 bases; nucleotides not matched to a gene: 10. The CDR3 loop spans 18 amino acids. This CDR3 reads CASSPTTPGTGVNSPLHF. CDR3 DNA: TGTGCCAGCTCACCAACGACCCCCGGGACAGGGGTTAATTCACCCCTCCACTTT.

The chain has TRBV5-1 and TRBJ2-3, with 8 bases identical to TRBD2. There are 14 residues in the CDR3. Germline V gives CDR1 SGHRS, CDR2 YFSETQ. V was clipped by 4 bases and J by 3 bases; unmatched bases: 4. The CDR3, as DNA: TGCGCCAGCAGCCGGGGGGGCAGGACAGATACGCAGTATTTT. Translated: CASSRGGRTDTQYF.

The rearrangement uses TRBV12-2 and TRBJ2-2; the D segment call TRBD1 is taken from the table without a DNA check. TRBV12-2 has pseudogene status. The CDR3 runs to 17 residues. CDR3 nucleotide sequence: TGTGCAAGTCGCTTCGTGGCAGGGCCTTTTAACACCGGGGAGCTGTTTTTT. Translating it yields CASRFVAGPFNTGELFF.

This chain connects TRBV5-8 to TRBJ2-1; D remains unclear. Germline V gene data show CDR1 as SGHTS and CDR2 as YDEGEE. With 0 bases removed from V and 4 bases from J, the gap between germline ends came to 8 bases. The CDR3 consists of 14 residues. The CDR3 is CASSLAVGYNEQFF. In DNA, the CDR3 is TGTGCCAGCAGCTTGGCTGTAGGTTACAATGAGCAGTTCTTC. Using reference TRBV5-8 and TRBJ2-1 for the parts outside the CDR3, the full variable domain is EAGVTQSPTHLIKTRGQQATLRCSPISGHTSVYWYQQALGLGLQFLLWYDEGEERNRGNFPPRFSGRQFPNYSSELNVNALELEDSALYLCASSLAVGYNEQFFGPGTRLTVL.

The rearrangement joins TRBV5-1 to TRBJ1-6; the D is unclear. CDR1 is SGHRS and CDR2 is YFSETQ in the germline V gene. V gave up 0 bases and J gave up 0 bases, with 4 bases separating them. The length of the CDR3 is 15 residues. DNA for the CDR3: TGCGCCAGCAGCTTGGTGAGCTCCTATAATTCACCCCTCCACTTT. It translates to CASSLVSSYNSPLHF.

This rearrangement joins TRBV19 to TRBJ1-2, with a tentative D call TRBD1 (6 bases). The CDR3 length is 17 residues. Germline lookup yields CDR1 LNHDA and CDR2 SQIVND (reference sequence). The ends were cut back, 0 bases at V and 4 bases at J, with 18 bases in the middle. The CDR3 protein is CASSIDGGRPTIYGYTF. The CDR3 nucleotides are TGTGCCAGTAGTATAGATGGGGGCCGCCCGACCATCTATGGCTACACCTTC.

The chain recombines TRBV18 with TRBJ1-2; 7 nucleotides match TRBD1. V was pared by 3 bases and J by 5 bases, with 9 bases of the junction left unmatched. The CDR3 extends over 15 amino acids. Germline loops: CDR1 KGHSH, CDR2 LQKENI. CDR3 sequence (DNA): TGTGCCAGCTCACCCGCGACAGGGAGGGGGTATGGCTACACCTTC. Protein product: CASSPATGRGYGYTF.

The chain has TRBV5-6 and TRBJ1-5; the match to TRBD1 covers 10 bases. The germline gives CDR1 SGHDT, CDR2 YYEEEE. The trim removed 1 base at V and 6 bases at J, leaving 4 bases unmatched. The CDR3 runs 15 residues. Here the CDR3 reads CASSLRTGGIQPQHF. DNA of the CDR3: TGTGCCAGCAGCTTGCGGACAGGGGGAATTCAGCCCCAGCATTTT.

This clone occurred once. The chain combines TRBV6-1 with TRBJ1-2; D ambiguous. The CDR3 consists of 15 residues. The germline gives CDR1 MNHNS, CDR2 SASEGT. Trimming pared 3 bases from V and 4 bases from J, leaving 15 bases between. CDR3 loop: CASSEQENSPYGYTF. CDR3 nucleotides: TGTGCCAGCAGTGAGCAGGAAAACAGTCCCTATGGCTACACCTTC.

This chain connects TRBV7-2 to TRBJ1-5; D is unresolved. The CDR3 totals 15 residues. Trimming removed 5 bases from V and 3 bases from J, with 14 bases in between. CDR1 and CDR2 from the germline V gene are SGHTA and FQGNSA. CDR3 in amino acids: CASSTGGRPNQPQHF. The CDR3 DNA follows: TGTGCCAGCAGCACGGGTGGCAGACCCAATCAGCCCCAGCATTTT. Looking up the rest from reference TRBV7-2 and TRBJ1-5 gives the full variable domain: GAGVSQSPSNKVTEKGKDVELRCDPISGHTALYWYRQSLGQGLEFLIYFQGNSAPDKSGLPSDRFSAERTGGSVSTLTIQRTQQEDSAVYLCASSTGGRPNQPQHFGDGTRLSIL.

J is TRBJ1-2 and V is TRBV7-9; perhaps TRBD1 as D (5 bases). CDR1 is SEHNR and CDR2 is FQNEAQ in the germline V gene (reference sequence). V shed 3 bases and J shed 8 bases, with 13 bases lying between them. This CDR3 has 13 amino acids. The CDR3 reads CASSFAGTRGYTF. In nucleotides, the CDR3 is TGTGCCAGCAGCTTTGCAGGGACCCGGGGCTACACCTTC.

The chain combines TRBV5-1 with TRBJ2-1; TRBD2 matches 9 bases. V shed 2 bases and J 6 bases; nucleotides not matched to a gene: 6. Per germline, CDR1 SGHRS and CDR2 YFSETQ. This CDR3 is built from 15 residues. In nucleotides, the CDR3 is TGCGCCAGCAGCTTAACCGGGACTAGCTTCAATGAGCAGTTCTTC. This sequence encodes CASSLTGTSFNEQFF.

The chain couples TRBV19 to TRBJ1-1; D remains unclear. Germline-derived CDR1 and CDR2 are LNHDA and SQIVND (reference sequence). This CDR3 is 13 amino acids long. V shed 2 bases and J shed 1 base, with 5 bases lying between them. The DNA for the CDR3 is TGTGCCAGTAGTATACCGGCGAACACTGAAGCTTTCTTT. Protein: CASSIPANTEAFF.

This clone was observed a single time. The V and J genes are TRBV5-1 and TRBJ2-5, with TRBD1 identical over 8 bases. CDR1 is SGHRS and CDR2 is YFSETQ in the germline V gene. The CDR3 is 14 amino acids. V lost 5 bases, J lost 5 bases, and 8 bases stayed unmatched. This chain's CDR3 is CASSYGQGVETQYF. CDR3 in DNA: TGCGCCAGCAGTTACGGACAGGGAGTGGAGACCCAGTACTTC.

The genes are TRBV5-4 and TRBJ2-3; no reliable D call. The CDR3 is 14 amino acids. The V gene's germline CDR1 is SGHNT and CDR2 YYREEE (reference sequence). V was pared by 4 bases and J by 4 bases, with 13 bases between. DNA of the CDR3: TGTGCCAGCAGCCGAGTACGTGAGGCAGATACGCAGTATTTT. Translating it yields CASSRVREADTQYF.

The chain combines TRBV2 with TRBJ1-5, with TRBD1 as a possible D gene (5 bases). Trimming took 4 bases from V and 11 from J, leaving 18 bases between them. Germline-derived CDR1 and CDR2 are SNHLY and FYNNEI. CDR3 length equals 14 residues. The CDR3 loop is CASSVGPNQGAQHF. The CDR3 DNA is TGTGCCAGCAGTGTGGGACCAAACCAAGGGGCCCAGCATTTT. Together with reference TRBV2 and TRBJ1-5, the CDR3 gives the full variable domain: EPEVTQTPSHQVTQMGQEVILRCVPISNHLYFYWYRQILGQKVEFLVSFYNNEISEKSEIFDDQFSVERPDGSNFTLKIRSTKLEDSAMYFCASSVGPNQGAQHFGDGTRLSIL.

The chain recombines TRBV7-9 with TRBJ1-2; D unclear. The germline V gene has CDR1 SEHNR and CDR2 FQNEAQ (reference sequence). With 1 base removed from V and 9 bases from J, the gap between germline ends came to 12 bases. This CDR3 spans 13 amino acids. In DNA, the CDR3 is TGTGCCAGCAGCTTAGAGGGAGTAGGGAGCTACACCTTC. It codes for CASSLEGVGSYTF.